Listed below are T cell receptor beta chains from one sample, sequenced in a study of regulatory T cells in long-lasting Graves disease. From the multiplex PCR reads, TCRdb called clonotypes with MiXCR, one entry per CDR3 protein. There are roughly 500,000 distinct CDR3 sequences in the sample; more than 20% occur only once, and 7.8% lies in the top ten. The input for sequencing was peripheral blood mononuclear cells (PBMCs), taken when the disease was refractory, from a patient treated with antithyroid drugs. Receptor source: a female donor with Graves disease. CDR3s leave out the opening cysteine and the closing phenylalanine or tryptophan.

ASSSRAQGLNTGELF | 15 | TRBJ2-2 | TRBV7-3
ASSFNPGDSNQPQH | 14 | TRBJ1-5 | TRBV28
ATLGGGYT | 8 | TRBJ1-2 | TRBV28
ASSSGTGGEQY | 11 | TRBJ2-7 | TRBV7-3
ASSLLARAADTQY | 13 | TRBJ2-3 | TRBV11-2
ASSSYRGEQF | 10 | TRBJ2-1 | TRBV28
AGSYFPISGANVLT | 14 | TRBJ2-6 | TRBV6-5
ASSQGTRDYEQY | 12 | TRBJ2-7 | TRBV3-1
AISESRGDGYT | 11 | TRBJ1-2 | TRBV10-3
ASSPTTLWEPEQY | 13 | TRBJ2-7 | TRBV6-1
ASSSLRDREEKLF | 13 | TRBJ1-4 | TRBV28
AWEAGETQY | 9 | TRBJ2-5 | TRBV30
AWSVLGSQSEAF | 12 | TRBJ1-1 | TRBV30
ASSLLRLQNQPQH | 13 | TRBJ1-5 | TRBV28
ASSLLGGFNVVSPLH | 15 | TRBJ1-6 | TRBV11-2
ASSTSGVSSYNEQF | 14 | TRBJ2-1 | TRBV28
ASSLGQGRSEAF | 12 | TRBJ1-1 | TRBV28
ASTSSGDTQY | 10 | TRBJ2-3 | TRBV28
ASRGGARTEAF | 11 | TRBJ1-1 | TRBV28
ASSSYRGDRTDTQY | 14 | TRBJ2-3 | TRBV7-9
ASSYTGEGRDQETQY | 15 | TRBJ2-5 | TRBV5-6
ASSHLDKYNEQF | 12 | TRBJ2-1 | TRBV4-1
ASSKGQPGTGELF | 13 | TRBJ2-2 | TRBV5-1
ASSYGTGGADTQY | 13 | TRBJ2-3 | TRBV6-2/TRBV6-3
ASSPTGPNYGYT | 12 | TRBJ1-2 | TRBV6-1
ASTLGTEPNQPQH | 13 | TRBJ1-5 | TRBV28
ATSRGTREAGELF | 13 | TRBJ2-2 | TRBV15
SASSPGYGYT | 10 | TRBJ1-2 | TRBV20-1
ASSLSRTYGQY | 11 | TRBJ2-7 | TRBV28
ASSLFLREKLF | 11 | TRBJ1-4 | TRBV7-8
ASSSQGAWGTDTQY | 14 | TRBJ2-3 | TRBV5-1
SAILAGGGREQY | 12 | TRBJ2-7 | TRBV29-1
ASNLDRNLNSPPH | 13 | TRBJ1-6 | TRBV28
ASRGRGPTDTQY | 12 | . | TRBV2
ASSFTGRNTEAF | 12 | TRBJ1-1 | TRBV12-3/TRBV12-4
ASSVGLTYEQY | 11 | TRBJ2-7 | TRBV6-1
ASSGSYGGSYEQY | 13 | TRBJ2-7 | TRBV6-1
ATSDSPGRETQY | 12 | TRBJ2-5 | TRBV24-1
SARATLAGGVYEQY | 14 | TRBJ2-7 | TRBV20-1
ASSPETGKNQPQH | 13 | TRBJ1-5 | TRBV28
SAKGLAGPYEQY | 12 | TRBJ2-7 | TRBV20-1
SASVGAGYT | 9 | TRBJ1-2 | TRBV29-1
ASRAVLQETQY | 11 | TRBJ2-5 | TRBV3-1
ASTQLRATEAF | 11 | TRBJ1-1 | TRBV6-2/TRBV6-3
ASRLSSGANVLT | 12 | TRBJ2-6 | TRBV6-2/TRBV6-3
ASSPRRAGWTEAF | 13 | TRBJ1-1 | TRBV7-8
ASKGTSQETQY | 11 | TRBJ2-5 | TRBV12-5
ASGRVGVYNEQF | 12 | TRBJ2-1 | TRBV7-8
ASSSTAGEQY | 10 | TRBJ2-7 | TRBV6-9
ASSFFSGRADGDTGELF | 17 | TRBJ2-2 | TRBV12-3/TRBV12-4